The 19 T cell receptor beta chains given below trace back to one sample, sequenced in a study of HIV-infected patients and healthy controls. Around 530 ng RNA was reverse transcribed with alpha and beta constant-region primers. Separate chain-specific third strand synthesis with multiplexing indices produced the alpha and beta libraries. TCRdb recomputed calls from the 5' RACE reads with MiXCR, one row per CDR3 protein. Found here are roughly 15,000 distinct CDR3 sequences, around 10% of them singletons; the top ten hold roughly 39%. Roughly three months, about 14 weeks, into antiretroviral therapy, follow-up blood was collected. The repertoire came from unfractionated whole blood and reflected all unsorted peripheral T cells. This specimen was blood, taken during antiretroviral therapy. The source is an adult with HIV infection. The donor label of this sample is uncertain.

This clonotype was found many times. The rearrangement uses TRBV19 and TRBJ2-1, with TRBD2 identical over 12 bases. Unmatched junction bases numbered 12, after V lost 2 bases and J lost 4 bases. CDR3 length: 19 residues. Germline V gene data show CDR1 as LNHDA and CDR2 as SQIVND (reference sequence). CDR3 protein: CASSIIRLAGVKDYNEQFF. CDR3 in DNA: TGTGCCAGTAGTATAATCCGACTAGCGGGAGTAAAGGATTACAATGAGCAGTTCTTC.

The chain combines TRBV24-1 with TRBJ1-5; D is unclear. Germline values: CDR1 KGHDR, CDR2 SFDVKD. The V gene lost 3 bases and the J gene lost 11 bases, with 7 bases spanning the gap. This CDR3 contains 11 residues. As DNA, the CDR3 is TGTGCCACCAGTGATAGTCTTTCCCAGCATTTT. It is translated as CATSDSLSQHF.

This clonotype has a count of ten or more. V gene TRBV7-6 combines with J gene TRBJ2-3, with a weak D call TRBD2 (5 bases). The CDR3 has 12 amino acids. Trimming left V 3 bases short and J 6 bases short, with 7 bases between. Per germline, CDR1 SGHVS and CDR2 FNYEAQ. CDR3 in amino acids: CASSLTGDTQYF. CDR3 coding DNA: TGTGCCAGCAGCTTGACGGGGGATACGCAGTATTTT. The entire variable domain, with the rest obtained from reference TRBV7-6 and TRBJ2-3, is as follows: GAGVSQSPRYKVTKRGQDVALRCDPISGHVSLYWYRQALGQGPEFLTYFNYEAQQDKSGLPNDRFSAERPEGSISTLTIQRTEQRDSAMYRCASSLTGDTQYFGPGTRLTVL.

This clonotype was detected ten times or more. The rearrangement joins TRBV7-6 to TRBJ2-1; D unresolved. V was cut by 2 bases and J by 5 bases, with 4 bases left in between. The CDR3 covers 12 residues. Germline V gene lookup returns CDR1 SGHVS and CDR2 FNYEAQ. CDR3 sequence reads: CASSLRDNEQFF. DNA for the CDR3: TGTGCCAGCAGCTTAAGGGACAATGAGCAGTTCTTC. The full variable domain, with the rest looked up from reference TRBV7-6 and TRBJ2-1, is GAGVSQSPRYKVTKRGQDVALRCDPISGHVSLYWYRQALGQGPEFLTYFNYEAQQDKSGLPNDRFSAERPEGSISTLTIQRTEQRDSAMYRCASSLRDNEQFFGPGTRLTVL.

This clonotype was observed a handful of times. The chain joins TRBV11-2 to TRBJ2-3, with 7 bases lining up with TRBD2. Unmatched junction bases numbered 9, after V lost 2 bases and J lost 7 bases. The germline gives CDR1 SGHAT, CDR2 FQNNGV. The CDR3 spans 15 residues. In nucleotides, the CDR3 is TGTGCCAGCAGCTTACCTAATGCGGGAGTAAATACGCAGTATTTT. Its translation: CASSLPNAGVNTQYF. Based on the CDR3 plus reference TRBV11-2 and TRBJ2-3, the full variable domain is EAGVAQSPRYKIIEKRQSVAFWCNPISGHATLYWYQQILGQGPKLLIQFQNNGVVDDSQLPKDRFSAERLKGVDSTLKIQPAKLEDSAVYLCASSLPNAGVNTQYFGPGTRLTVL.

This clonotype was seen repeatedly, ten times or more. The chain couples TRBV28 to TRBJ2-6; a possible D gene is TRBD1 (6 bases). V was clipped by 2 bases and J by 0 bases, with 14 bases between them. This CDR3 has 18 amino acids. Germline values: CDR1 MDHEN, CDR2 SYDVKM. CDR3 DNA sequence: TGTGCCAGCAGTTTAAGGCAGGGGATATACTCTGGGGCCAACGTCCTGACTTTC. It codes for CASSLRQGIYSGANVLTF. Based on the CDR3 plus reference TRBV28 and TRBJ2-6, the full variable domain is DVKVTQSSRYLVKRTGEKVFLECVQDMDHENMFWYRQDPGLGLRLIYFSYDVKMKEKGDIPEGYSVSREKKERFSLILESASTNQTSMYLCASSLRQGIYSGANVLTFGAGSRLTVL.

The chain uses TRBV6-1 and TRBJ2-7; TRBD1 might be the D (8 bases). Germline-derived CDR1 and CDR2 are MNHNS and SASEGT. V was trimmed by 4 bases and J by 7 bases, leaving 20 bases between them. The CDR3 loop spans 15 amino acids. This CDR3 is CASSVQGGPGGEQYF. The CDR3 coding sequence is TGTGCCAGCAGTGTACAGGGGGGGCCAGGAGGAGAGCAGTACTTC.

Regarding this clonotype: This may be a read error: a much more frequent sequence differs by one nucleotide. V gene TRBV20-1 combines with J gene TRBJ2-7; 11 bases align to TRBD1. Germline CDR1 reads DFQATT; CDR2 reads SNEGSKA (reference sequence). The CDR3 is 14 residues long. The CDR3: CSARDLDRGHERYF. The CDR3 DNA reads TGCAGTGCTAGAGACCTGGACAGGGGGCACGAGCGGTACTTC.

The V gene is TRBV19, the J gene TRBJ1-1; no clear D gene. Trimming pared 10 bases from V and 0 bases from J, leaving 18 bases between. From germline, CDR1 is LNHDA and CDR2 SQIVND (reference sequence). This CDR3 has 15 amino acids. The CDR3 region has the DNA TGTGCCACCTCGCCCGAACAGTACATGAACACTGAAGCTTTCTTT. Encoded protein: CATSPEQYMNTEAFF.

The sample holds a few counts of this clonotype. The genes are TRBV5-1 and TRBJ2-7, with a possible D match to TRBD2 (6 bases). Looked up from germline, CDR1 is SGHRS and CDR2 is YFSETQ. The V end was cut by 4 bases, the J end by 0 bases, with 14 bases between. This CDR3 comprises 15 residues. As DNA, the CDR3 is TGCGCCAGCAGCCCCTTTGCGGGGACCTCCTACGAGCAGTACTTC. Translation: CASSPFAGTSYEQYF.

Many counts were recorded for this clonotype. The chain combines TRBV14 with TRBJ1-2; D gene uncertain. The germline V gene has CDR1 SGHDN and CDR2 FVKESK. The CDR3 consists of 15 residues. The V end was cut by 3 bases, the J end by 5 bases, with 16 bases between. DNA of the CDR3: TGTGCCAGCAGCCAGCATGTGACGGGAGCTTATGGCTACACCTTC. It codes for CASSQHVTGAYGYTF.

Concerning this clonotype itself: A much larger clone sits a single nucleotide away, making a read error possible. The CDR3 is CASSQVGPDTHYF. The CDR3 DNA reads TGTGCCAGCAGCCAAGTGGGGCCAGATACGCATTATTTT. V usage is TRBV14 and J usage is TRBJ2-3, with a possible D match to TRBD1 (5 bases). Germline-derived CDR1 and CDR2 are SGHDN and FVKESK. The CDR3 extends over 13 amino acids. Variable domain in full (rest from reference TRBV14 and TRBJ2-3): EAGVTQFPSHSVIEKGQTVTLRCDPISGHDNLYWYRRVMGKEIKFLLHFVKESKQDESGMPNNRFLAERTGGTYSTLKVQPAELEDSGVYFCASSQVGPDTHYFGPGTRLTVL.

The gene calls are TRBV5-1 and TRBJ2-5; the D is unclear. CDR3 length equals 13 residues. From germline, CDR1 is SGHRS and CDR2 YFSETQ. The germline V and J ends were trimmed by 5 bases and 2 bases, with 10 bases remaining between them. The CDR3 protein is CASRYSQQETQYF. In DNA form, the CDR3 reads TGCGCCAGCAGGTACAGCCAGCAAGAGACCCAGTACTTC.

This clonotype was found many times. The chain joins TRBV29-1 to TRBJ2-2, with TRBD2 matching 7 bases. Per germline, CDR1 SQVTM and CDR2 ANQGSEA. Germline trimming cut 3 bases from V and 5 bases from J; bases unmatched to any gene: 3. The CDR3 length is 13 residues. As DNA, the CDR3 is TGCAGCGTTGACCGGGGAGGGACCGGGGAGCTGTTTTTT. Protein: CSVDRGGTGELFF.

This clonotype was seen many times. The chain links TRBV28 to TRBJ2-4, with D maybe TRBD2 (5 bases). The CDR3 extends over 13 amino acids. V gave up 6 bases and J gave up 5 bases, with 11 bases separating them. CDR1 MDHEN and CDR2 SYDVKM come from the germline V gene. The CDR3 region has the DNA TGTGCCAGCAGATCTGGACTGGAAAACATTCAGTACTTC. It specifies CASRSGLENIQYF.

Ten or more counts support this clonotype. The chain combines TRBV18 with TRBJ2-5; D is unresolved. The V gene's germline CDR1 is KGHSH and CDR2 LQKENI. This CDR3 is built from 13 residues. V lost 6 bases and J lost 3, with 11 bases in between. The CDR3 reads CASSFGVEETQYF. CDR3 DNA sequence: TGTGCCAGCTCCTTTGGCGTGGAAGAGACCCAGTACTTC.

The rearrangement links TRBV6-6 to TRBJ2-2; D not resolved. This CDR3 comprises 13 residues. Trimming cost V 2 bases and J 4 bases, with 5 bases left between them. Germline-derived CDR1 and CDR2 are MNHNY and SVGAGI (reference sequence). DNA of the CDR3: TGTGCCAGCAGTTACAAGGGCACCGGGGAGCTGTTTTTT. Translating gives CASSYKGTGELFF.

J is TRBJ2-7 and V is TRBV2; D is unclear. Germline CDR1 SNHLY, CDR2 FYNNEI. CDR3 length: 11 residues. The ends were cut back, 6 bases at V and 2 bases at J, with 5 bases in the middle. The DNA of the CDR3 is TGTGCCAGCAGCGGACCCTACGAGCAGTACTTC. Its translation is CASSGPYEQYF.

This clonotype was counted at least ten times. V usage is TRBV7-9 and J usage is TRBJ2-2; D gene unclear. Germline CDR1 reads SEHNR; CDR2 reads FQNEAQ (reference sequence). The CDR3 extends over 16 amino acids. Trimming stripped 6 bases from V and 4 bases from J, with 18 bases between. CDR3 DNA sequence: TGTGCCAGCAGGACGGGCCTCGGTGGTGGCACCGGGGAGCTGTTTTTT. Its translation: CASRTGLGGGTGELFF. Variable domain in full (rest from reference TRBV7-9 and TRBJ2-2): DTGVSQNPRHKITKRGQNVTFRCDPISEHNRLYWYRQTLGQGPEFLTYFQNEAQLEKSRLLSDRFSAERPKGSFSTLEIQRTEQGDSAMYLCASRTGLGGGTGELFFGEGSRLTVL.